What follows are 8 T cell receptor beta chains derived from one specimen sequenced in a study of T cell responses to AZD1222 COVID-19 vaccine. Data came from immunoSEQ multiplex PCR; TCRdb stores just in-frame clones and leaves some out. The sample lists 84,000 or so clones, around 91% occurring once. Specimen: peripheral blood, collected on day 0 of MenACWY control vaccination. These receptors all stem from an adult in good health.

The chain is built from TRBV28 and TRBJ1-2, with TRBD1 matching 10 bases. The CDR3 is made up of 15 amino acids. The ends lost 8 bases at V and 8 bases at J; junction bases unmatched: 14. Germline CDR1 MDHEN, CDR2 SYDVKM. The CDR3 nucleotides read TGTGCCAGCGAGTCTCTCGGGACAGGGGTTGAAGGCTACACCTTC. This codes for CASESLGTGVEGYTF.

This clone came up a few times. DNA for the CDR3: TGCGCCAGCAGCTCCTTATTGGGGAAAGCTGAAGCTTTCTTT. Translation: CASSSLLGKAEAFF. The chain carries TRBV5-1 and TRBJ1-1; D is unresolved. With 3 bases removed from V and 6 bases from J, the gap between germline ends came to 15 bases. This CDR3 spans 14 amino acids. Germline lookup yields CDR1 SGHRS and CDR2 YFSETQ.

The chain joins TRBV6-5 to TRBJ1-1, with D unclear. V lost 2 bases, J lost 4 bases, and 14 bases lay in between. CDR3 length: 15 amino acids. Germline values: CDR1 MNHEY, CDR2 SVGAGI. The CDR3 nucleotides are TGTGCCAGCAGTTACCGAGAGGGAGGAGGCACTGAAGCTTTCTTT. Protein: CASSYREGGGTEAFF.

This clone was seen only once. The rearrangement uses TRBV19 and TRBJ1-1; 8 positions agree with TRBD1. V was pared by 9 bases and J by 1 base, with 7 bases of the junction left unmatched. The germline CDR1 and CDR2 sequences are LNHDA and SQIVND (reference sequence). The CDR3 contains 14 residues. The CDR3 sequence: CASRTGRTNTEAFF. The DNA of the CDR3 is TGTGCCAGCCGGACAGGGAGGACGAACACTGAAGCTTTCTTT.

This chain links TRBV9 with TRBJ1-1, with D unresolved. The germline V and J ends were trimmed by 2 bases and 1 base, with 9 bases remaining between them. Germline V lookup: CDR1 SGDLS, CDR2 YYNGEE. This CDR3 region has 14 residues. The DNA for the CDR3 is TGTGCCAGCAGCGTGGACGGAGGGAACACTGAAGCTTTCTTT. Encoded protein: CASSVDGGNTEAFF.

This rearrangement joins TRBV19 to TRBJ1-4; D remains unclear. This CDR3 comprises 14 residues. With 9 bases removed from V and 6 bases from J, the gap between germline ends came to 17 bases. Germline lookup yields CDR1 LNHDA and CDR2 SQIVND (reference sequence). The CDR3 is CARGIGNRYEKLFF. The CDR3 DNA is TGTGCCAGGGGAATCGGGAACCGGTATGAAAAACTGTTTTTT.

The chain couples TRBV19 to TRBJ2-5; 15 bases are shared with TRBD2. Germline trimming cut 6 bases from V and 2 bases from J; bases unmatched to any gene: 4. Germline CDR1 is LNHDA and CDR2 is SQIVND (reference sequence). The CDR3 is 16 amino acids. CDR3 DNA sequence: TGTGCCAGTAGCCGCGGACTAGCGGGAGGGCAAGAGACCCAGTACTTC. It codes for CASSRGLAGGQETQYF.

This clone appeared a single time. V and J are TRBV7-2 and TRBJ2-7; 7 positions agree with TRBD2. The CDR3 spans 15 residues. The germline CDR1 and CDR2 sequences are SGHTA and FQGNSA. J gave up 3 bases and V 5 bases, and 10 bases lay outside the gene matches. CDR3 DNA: TGTGCCAGCAGCCCCGACCTGGCGGGAGTCTACGAGCAGTACTTC. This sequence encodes CASSPDLAGVYEQYF.